This T cell receptor (beta chain) emerged from a study of regulatory T cells in long-lasting Graves disease. Assembly of TCR beta libraries relied on iRepertoire HTBI primers together with Arm-PCR of CDR3 regions. MiXCR, applied by TCRdb to the multiplex PCR reads, yields one record per CDR3 protein. The sample contains roughly 430,000 distinct CDR3 sequences, about 15% of which appear only once. This clonotype was counted ten times or more. Time point: newly diagnosed GD, antithyroid drugs for less than 3 months. The TCR library was made from RNA extracted from PBMCs. These data also formed part of another study, on T cells in Graves' hyperthyroidism and ophthalmopathy.

The clonotype was recovered from a woman younger than 45 with Graves disease. Sample: peripheral blood mononuclear cells (PBMCs), taken at new diagnosis, from a patient treated with antithyroid drugs.

DNA for the CDR3: TGTGCCAGCAGCGTAGGCCAGGGGGCAGGGCTGTTTTTT. This codes for CASSVGQGAGLFF. V gene TRBV9 combines with J gene TRBJ1-4; TRBD1 matches 8 bases. Germline loops: CDR1 SGDLS, CDR2 YYNGEE. CDR3 size: 13 residues. The ends lost 0 bases at V and 14 bases at J; junction bases unmatched: 6.